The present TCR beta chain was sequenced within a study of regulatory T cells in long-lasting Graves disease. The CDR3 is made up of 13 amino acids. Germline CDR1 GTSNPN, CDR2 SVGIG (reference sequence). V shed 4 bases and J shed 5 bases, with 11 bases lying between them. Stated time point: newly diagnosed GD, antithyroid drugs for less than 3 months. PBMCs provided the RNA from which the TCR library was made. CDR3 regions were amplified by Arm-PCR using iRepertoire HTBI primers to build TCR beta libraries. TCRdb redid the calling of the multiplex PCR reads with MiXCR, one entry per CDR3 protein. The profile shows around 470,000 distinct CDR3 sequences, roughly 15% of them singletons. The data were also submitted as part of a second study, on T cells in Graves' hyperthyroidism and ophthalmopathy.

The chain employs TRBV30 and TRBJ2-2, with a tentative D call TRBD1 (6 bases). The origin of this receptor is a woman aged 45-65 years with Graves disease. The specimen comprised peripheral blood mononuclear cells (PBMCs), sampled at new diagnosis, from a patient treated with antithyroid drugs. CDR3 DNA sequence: TGTGCCTGGAACCCAACAGGGACCGGGGAGCTGTTTTTT. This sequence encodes CAWNPTGTGELFF.